A selection of T cell receptor beta chains follows, all from one sample in a study of T cell responses to AZD1222 COVID-19 vaccine. This table comes from immunoSEQ multiplex PCR, and its TCRdb copy is limited to in-frame clones, with some not included. The repertoire has about 210,000 clones, over 80% of them found once; the top ten carry about 1.2%. The specimen comprised peripheral blood, sampled on day 0 of AZD1222 vaccination. These receptors originate from an adult in good health. Each CDR3 is given with its conserved first and last residue. D genes are given only for firm matches. Clone size, where shown, is once, few, many, or a class for clones that have expanded.

clone_size,v_call,d_call,j_call,cdr3_aa,cdr3_nt
.,TRBV3-1/TRBV3-2,.,TRBJ1-3,CASSQTSSGNTIYF,TGTGCCAGCAGCCAGACGAGCTCTGGAAACACCATATATTTT
.,TRBV18,.,TRBJ1-2,CATSTGTKSTSGYTF,TGTGCCACCAGTACCGGGACAAAGTCCACTTCGGGCTACACCTTC
once,TRBV9,TRBD2,TRBJ2-3,CASSVGISGGATDTQYF,TGTGCCAGCAGCGTAGGAATTAGCGGGGGGGCCACAGATACGCAGTATTTT
.,TRBV10-3,TRBD2,TRBJ2-1,CAIGGALAGGNEQFF,TGTGCCATCGGGGGCGCGCTAGCGGGGGGTAATGAGCAGTTCTTC
.,TRBV10-1,.,TRBJ2-7,CASSERRYEQYF,TGCGCCAGCAGTGAGCGGCGCTACGAGCAGTACTTC
.,TRBV5-5,TRBD1,TRBJ2-3,CASSLVGNRGPTQYF,TGTGCCAGCAGCTTGGTGGGGAACAGGGGCCCTACGCAGTATTTT
.,TRBV3-1/TRBV3-2,.,TRBJ1-2,CASSQDFHYGYTF,TGTGCCAGCAGCCAAGATTTCCATTATGGCTACACCTTC
.,TRBV7-8,.,TRBJ1-5,CASSLAQGVVQQPQHF,TGTGCCAGCAGCTTAGCCCAGGGAGTTGTGCAGCAGCCCCAGCATTTT
.,TRBV11-2,.,TRBJ1-1,CASSLGSAVFVNTEAFF,TGTGCCAGCAGCTTAGGGTCGGCAGTTTTTGTGAACACTGAAGCTTTCTTT
.,TRBV5-1,.,TRBJ2-7,CASSSGGVEQYF,TGCGCCAGCAGCTCGGGCGGCGTCGAGCAGTACTTC
.,TRBV19,.,TRBJ1-5,CASSTLTVMNNQPQHF,TGTGCCAGTAGTACGTTGACTGTTATGAACAATCAGCCCCAGCATTTT
.,TRBV7-9,.,TRBJ2-5,CASSPSAPETQYF,TGTGCCAGCAGCCCCTCAGCTCCAGAGACCCAGTACTTC
.,TRBV24-1,TRBD2,TRBJ2-1,CATRTSGGLGEQFF,TGTGCCACCAGAACTAGCGGGGGGCTAGGGGAGCAGTTCTTC
.,TRBV14,TRBD1,TRBJ1-1,CASSRQGRTEAFF,TGTGCCAGCAGCCGACAGGGTAGGACTGAAGCTTTCTTT
.,TRBV7-6,.,TRBJ1-2,CASRPEGGYGYTF,TGTGCCAGCAGGCCGGAAGGGGGCTATGGCTACACCTTC
.,TRBV5-6,.,TRBJ1-1,CASSLDLGTEAFF,TGTGCCAGCAGCTTGGACCTCGGGACTGAAGCTTTCTTT